Listed here are 30 T cell receptor beta chains from one sample, sequenced in a study of long-term antiretroviral therapy in people with HIV. Survey-level resolution applied to immunoSEQ assay v3.0. Only in-frame clones appear in the TCRdb table, and some are missing; sequencing was by immunoSEQ multiplex PCR. The sample holds over 10,000 clones, around 77% seen once. The sample was unsorted PBMCs, taken 0.5 years before starting antiretroviral therapy. The receptors were sampled from a woman aged 40 to 50 with HIV.

The genes are TRBV5-6 and TRBJ2-6; D unresolved. Trimming shortened V by 2 bases and J by 3 bases, and 9 bases separated the two germline ends. The germline V gene has CDR1 SGHDT and CDR2 YYEEEE. This CDR3 has 15 residues. DNA of the CDR3: TGTGCCAGCAGCTTTATGAGTGTTGGGGCCAACGTCCTGACTTTC. Its protein is CASSFMSVGANVLTF.

This chain joins TRBV5-1 and TRBJ2-2, with 7 bases lining up with TRBD1. From germline, CDR1 is SGHRS and CDR2 YFSETQ. The CDR3 has 14 residues. The V segment lost 4 bases and the J segment 6 bases; nucleotides outside the gene matches: 6. CDR3 sequence reads: CASSPGTEAGELFF. The CDR3, as DNA: TGCGCCAGCAGCCCAGGGACAGAGGCCGGGGAGCTGTTTTTT.

The V and J genes are TRBV30 and TRBJ1-5, with D tentatively TRBD1 (6 bases). Trimming took 1 base from V and 7 from J, leaving 8 bases between them. Germline V gene lookup returns CDR1 GTSNPN and CDR2 SVGIG (reference sequence). CDR3 length: 12 residues. The CDR3 nucleotides read TGTGCCTGGAGTGCAGGGGCGCAGCCCCAGCATTTT. Translation gives CAWSAGAQPQHF.

The genes are TRBV2 and TRBJ2-3; 7 positions agree with TRBD2. The CDR3 is 15 residues long. CDR1 is SNHLY, CDR2 FYNNEI, per germline. Germline trimming cut 6 bases from V and 2 bases from J; bases unmatched to any gene: 8. The CDR3 DNA is TGTGCCAGCAGACAGACTAGCTGGGTCACAGATACGCAGTATTTT. Residues: CASRQTSWVTDTQYF.

The V and J genes are TRBV7-9 and TRBJ2-5, with 10 bases identical to TRBD2. The ends lost 10 bases at V and 1 base at J; junction bases unmatched: 9. Germline loops: CDR1 SEHNR, CDR2 FQNEAQ (reference sequence). This CDR3 is 15 amino acids long. The DNA of the CDR3 is TGTGCCACCACGAGGCTAGCGGGAGCCCAAGAGACCCAGTACTTC. This codes for CATTRLAGAQETQYF.

The rearrangement uses TRBV5-4 and TRBJ2-3; 9 nucleotides align to TRBD2. Germline loops: CDR1 SGHNT, CDR2 YYREEE (reference sequence). The trim removed 4 bases at V and 9 bases at J, leaving 12 bases unmatched. The CDR3 totals 15 residues. CDR3 sequence (DNA): TGTGCCAGCAGCCCACCTGGCGGGGGGGCAGTCACGCAGTATTTT. Protein: CASSPPGGGAVTQYF. The whole variable domain, filled in from reference TRBV5-4 and TRBJ2-3, reads ETGVTQSPTHLIKTRGQQVTLRCSSQSGHNTVSWYQQALGQGPQFIFQYYREEENGRGNFPPRFSGLQFPNYSSELNVNALELDDSALYLCASSPPGGGAVTQYFGPGTRLTVL.

This chain links TRBV9 with TRBJ1-2; D gene ambiguous. The germline V gene has CDR1 SGDLS and CDR2 YYNGEE. This CDR3 has 13 amino acids. V was trimmed by 5 bases and J by 5 bases, leaving 13 bases between them. This CDR3 is CASSGEGPYGYTF. CDR3 nucleotide sequence: TGTGCCAGCAGTGGGGAGGGTCCTTATGGCTACACCTTC.

The chain couples TRBV7-9 to TRBJ2-1; the match to TRBD2 covers 12 bases. This CDR3 comprises 16 residues. V was pared by 5 bases and J by 8 bases, with 10 bases of the junction left unmatched. Germline V gives CDR1 SEHNR, CDR2 FQNEAQ (reference sequence). The chain's CDR3 is CASSPLTSGRWDEQFF. DNA of the CDR3: TGTGCCAGCAGCCCTTTGACTAGCGGGAGATGGGATGAGCAGTTCTTC.

The chain joins TRBV18 to TRBJ1-1; no reliable D call. Germline CDR1 and CDR2: KGHSH and LQKENI. The CDR3 sequence is 15 residues long. The ends were cut back, 3 bases at V and 0 bases at J, with 11 bases in the middle. This CDR3 reads CASSPQQDVNTEAFF. The CDR3 DNA sequence: TGTGCCAGCTCACCCCAGCAAGACGTGAACACTGAAGCTTTCTTT.

The V and J genes are TRBV15 and TRBJ2-2, with TRBD2 matching over 9 bases. Germline assignment: CDR1 LNHNV and CDR2 YYDKDF (reference sequence). There are 18 residues in the CDR3. The ends lost 0 bases at V and 0 bases at J; junction bases unmatched: 5. The CDR3 loop reads CATSRDIGLATNTGELFF. DNA for the CDR3: TGTGCCACCAGCAGAGATATCGGACTAGCGACGAACACCGGGGAGCTGTTTTTT.

This chain joins TRBV5-4 and TRBJ2-6; no clear D gene. From germline, CDR1 is SGHNT and CDR2 YYREEE (reference sequence). The germline V and J ends were trimmed by 4 bases and 4 bases, with 15 bases remaining between them. The CDR3 runs 16 residues. The CDR3 region is CASSHPPRPGANVLTF. The CDR3 region has the DNA TGTGCCAGCAGCCACCCCCCCCGGCCCGGGGCCAACGTCCTGACTTTC.

This clone was picked up one time. This chain connects TRBV5-1 to TRBJ2-7, with 7 positions matching TRBD1. Germline assignment: CDR1 SGHRS and CDR2 YFSETQ. The CDR3 runs to 15 residues. J was trimmed by 0 bases and V by 4 bases; bases with no gene match: 7. In DNA, the CDR3 is TGCGCCAGCAGCCTCGACCGGGACAGCTCCTACGAGCAGTACTTC. Amino acid sequence: CASSLDRDSSYEQYF.

This chain connects TRBV4-2 to TRBJ2-3, with a possible D match to TRBD2 (6 bases). The length of the CDR3 is 13 residues. Germline V lookup: CDR1 LGHNA, CDR2 YNFKEQ. Trimming pared 3 bases from V and 8 bases from J, leaving 12 bases between. CDR3 DNA sequence: TGTGCCAGCAGCCACCTTACGGGAGCTACGCAGTATTTT. Protein sequence: CASSHLTGATQYF.

The rearrangement joins TRBV19 to TRBJ1-3, with D maybe TRBD1 (6 bases). Germline-derived CDR1 and CDR2 are LNHDA and SQIVND (reference sequence). This CDR3 has 15 residues. The germline V and J ends were trimmed by 5 bases and 4 bases, with 15 bases remaining between them. The CDR3 DNA follows: TGTGCCAGTAGTGACCTGCGGGGGCCCGGAAACACCATATATTTT. This gives the protein CASSDLRGPGNTIYF. The whole variable domain, remainder taken from reference TRBV19 and TRBJ1-3, is DGGITQSPKYLFRKEGQNVTLSCEQNLNHDAMYWYRQDPGQGLRLIYYSQIVNDFQKGDIAEGYSVSREKKESFPLTVTSAQKNPTAFYLCASSDLRGPGNTIYFGEGSWLTVV.

The V and J genes are TRBV6-5 and TRBJ1-2, with D unclear. The germline V gene has CDR1 MNHEY and CDR2 SVGAGI. With 2 bases removed from V and 4 bases from J, the gap between germline ends came to 8 bases. This CDR3 region has 13 residues. As DNA, the CDR3 is TGTGCCAGCAGTTACGGATCGTCCTATGGCTACACCTTC. Its translation: CASSYGSSYGYTF.

J is TRBJ2-5 and V is TRBV7-2, with unresolved D. Germline CDR1 SGHTA, CDR2 FQGNSA. Trimming removed 5 bases from V and 5 bases from J, with 9 bases in between. The CDR3 sequence is 12 residues long. The CDR3 spells CASSPAWETQYF. CDR3 DNA sequence: TGTGCCAGCAGCCCGGCCTGGGAGACCCAGTACTTC.

J is TRBJ1-2 and V is TRBV7-2; D remains unclear. This CDR3 has 14 amino acids. Germline values: CDR1 SGHTA, CDR2 FQGNSA. V was shortened by 3 bases and J by 0 bases, with 8 bases between the two germline ends. The DNA for the CDR3 is TGTGCCAGCAGCTTGAGTCGTACTAACTATGGCTACACCTTC. Translating gives CASSLSRTNYGYTF.

In DNA form, the CDR3 reads TGCGCCAGCAGCCAGGCCTCCGGGATAAAAAATCAGCCCCAGCATTTT. This translates into CASSQASGIKNQPQHF. The chain combines TRBV4-1 with TRBJ1-5, with D unresolved. The V and J ends lost 3 bases and 4 bases respectively, with 16 bases between them. CDR3 length: 16 amino acids. Germline-derived CDR1 and CDR2 are MGHRA and YSYEKL.

V is TRBV29-1 and J is TRBJ1-2; D unresolved. Germline V gene lookup returns CDR1 SQVTM and CDR2 ANQGSEA. This CDR3 has 13 amino acids. The V gene lost 4 bases and the J gene lost 0 bases, with 9 bases spanning the gap. The CDR3 loop is CSVAPGPNYGYTF. DNA of the CDR3: TGCAGCGTTGCCCCGGGCCCTAACTATGGCTACACCTTC.

J is TRBJ2-1 and V is TRBV5-6; 8 bases are shared with TRBD2. In germline, CDR1 is SGHDT, CDR2 YYEEEE. Trimming cost V 4 bases and J 2 bases; bases outside gene matches: 11. The CDR3 has 17 residues. This CDR3 is CASSLRRSGVTYNEQFF. The CDR3 DNA reads as TGTGCCAGCAGCCTTCGTCGTAGCGGGGTGACCTACAATGAGCAGTTCTTC.

This chain uses TRBV6-1 with TRBJ1-6, with 7 bases identical to TRBD1. The CDR3 sequence is 14 residues long. The J segment lost 5 bases and the V segment lost 6 bases, leaving 4 bases of the junction unmatched. CDR1 and CDR2 (germline): MNHNS, SASEGT. The CDR3 loop is CASSATGNNSPLHF. The CDR3 DNA follows: TGTGCCAGCAGCGCGACAGGGAATAATTCACCCCTCCACTTT.

The rearrangement links TRBV29-1 to TRBJ1-1; D is uncertain. The germline gives CDR1 SQVTM, CDR2 ANQGSEA. The CDR3 covers 12 residues. Trimming removed 3 bases from V and 4 bases from J, with 9 bases in between. The CDR3 spells CSVDRGGTEAFF. As DNA, the CDR3 is TGCAGCGTTGACCGGGGTGGCACTGAAGCTTTCTTT.

This chain connects TRBV7-9 to TRBJ1-1; D is uncertain. The CDR3 extends over 16 amino acids. Germline V lookup: CDR1 SEHNR, CDR2 FQNEAQ (reference sequence). With 5 bases removed from V and 0 bases from J, the gap between germline ends came to 16 bases. The CDR3 DNA is TGTGCCAGCAGCCGCCTAGGGCACGGTTTGAACACTGAAGCTTTCTTT. Protein product: CASSRLGHGLNTEAFF.

This rearrangement joins TRBV30 to TRBJ2-1; tentative D call: TRBD1 (5 bases). V was trimmed by 1 base and J by 13 bases, leaving 14 bases between them. The V gene's germline CDR1 is GTSNPN and CDR2 SVGIG (reference sequence). The CDR3 loop spans 12 amino acids. In DNA form, the CDR3 reads TGTGCCTGGAGTGGTAGAAGGGGCAAACAGTTCTTC. Its protein is CAWSGRRGKQFF.

The chain combines TRBV29-1 with TRBJ2-7; 8 positions agree with TRBD2. The CDR3 runs 14 residues. Germline V gene sequence: CDR1 SQVTM, CDR2 ANQGSEA. V lost 5 bases, J lost 0 bases, and 6 bases stayed unmatched. The CDR3 loop is CSVRGGTISYEQYF. The CDR3 DNA follows: TGCAGCGTTCGGGGGGGGACGATCTCCTACGAGCAGTACTTC.

This chain connects TRBV5-1 to TRBJ1-1; tentatively, D is TRBD1 (6 bases). This CDR3 is 14 amino acids long. CDR1 is SGHRS and CDR2 is YFSETQ in the germline V gene. The V and J ends lost 0 bases and 4 bases respectively, with 10 bases between them. This chain's CDR3 is CASSLVQGSTEAFF. The CDR3 region has the DNA TGCGCCAGCAGCTTGGTTCAGGGGAGCACTGAAGCTTTCTTT.

This chain joins TRBV11-2 and TRBJ1-1; D call uncertain. The germline V and J ends were trimmed by 3 bases and 11 bases, with 16 bases remaining between them. CDR1 and CDR2 (germline): SGHAT, FQNNGV. This CDR3 region has 13 residues. CDR3 loop: CASSFGQLRNAFF. In DNA form, the CDR3 reads TGTGCCAGCAGCTTTGGTCAATTGAGGAATGCTTTCTTT.

The V call is TRBV5-6, the J call TRBJ2-1; D is undetermined. This CDR3 spans 15 amino acids. Looked up from germline, CDR1 is SGHDT and CDR2 is YYEEEE. The V end lost 1 base, the J end lost 1 base, and 9 bases lay between the germline ends. The DNA for the CDR3 is TGTGCCAGCAGCTTGTCAAATCCATCCTACAATGAGCAGTTCTTC. Translation gives CASSLSNPSYNEQFF.

V usage is TRBV5-4 and J usage is TRBJ2-5; D tentatively fits TRBD1 or TRBD2 (5 bases each). The V end lost 4 bases, the J end lost 5 bases, and 15 bases lay between the germline ends. Germline CDR1 reads SGHNT; CDR2 reads YYREEE (reference sequence). The CDR3 covers 14 residues. The CDR3, as DNA: TGTGCCAGCAGCCGGGACGGCCCGGGGGAGACCCAGTACTTC. This translates into CASSRDGPGETQYF.

This rearrangement joins TRBV6-1 to TRBJ1-1; D possibly corresponds to TRBD1 (5 bases). Germline CDR1 MNHNS, CDR2 SASEGT. The CDR3 totals 11 residues. V was trimmed by 8 bases and J by 4 bases, leaving 8 bases between them. CDR3 amino acids: CASGGVTEAFF. The CDR3 nucleotides read TGTGCCAGCGGGGGTGTCACTGAAGCTTTCTTT.